This record concerns one T cell receptor beta chain sequence. The data originate from a study of blood T cell repertoires in COVID-19. Libraries were prepared by immunoSEQ multiplex PCR; TCRdb keeps only in-frame clonotypes and omits some of them. The sample records more than 100,000 clones, about 81% being singletons. The length of the CDR3 is 15 residues. With 1 base removed from V and 0 bases from J, the gap between germline ends came to 7 bases. From germline, CDR1 is LNHDA and CDR2 SQIVND (reference sequence). The chain uses TRBV19 and TRBJ2-1; tentatively, D is TRBD2 (5 bases). The specimen sequenced was PBMCs or T cells enriched from blood (not recorded which). The receptor was isolated from a man aged 40-49 years with acute COVID-19. The CDR3 reads CASSIALVSYNEQFF. The CDR3 region has the DNA TGTGCCAGTAGTATAGCACTAGTCTCCTACAATGAGCAGTTCTTC.